One sample yielded the 15 T cell receptor beta chains listed below, sequenced in a study of cytomegalovirus exposure and HLA in healthy donors. PCR used 60 Vbeta primers and 13 Jbeta primers. Sequencing was performed with immunoSEQ multiplex PCR; in TCRdb, only in-frame clones are kept and a portion is missing. The sample comprises under 200,000 clones, around 86% of which are singletons, and around 2% rests with the top ten. Material: PBMCs. The receptors derive from a human donor in good health.

The rearrangement joins TRBV5-4 to TRBJ2-2; 9 nucleotides match TRBD2. The CDR3 length is 18 residues. J gave up 7 bases and V 1 base, and 14 bases lay outside the gene matches. In germline, CDR1 is SGHNT, CDR2 YYREEE (reference sequence). CDR3 DNA sequence: TGTGCCAGCAGCTTGAAGGTTTGGCGGGGGGGCCCTAACGGGGAGCTGTTTTTT. Amino acids: CASSLKVWRGGPNGELFF.

The rearrangement uses TRBV6-6 and TRBJ2-1, with 10 nucleotides matching TRBD1. V lost 10 bases and J lost 6; bases outside the gene matches: 6. Germline lookup yields CDR1 MNHNY and CDR2 SVGAGI (reference sequence). This CDR3 is 13 amino acids long. The CDR3 loop is CATTGQGTNEQFF. DNA for the CDR3: TGTGCCACCACGGGACAGGGGACCAATGAGCAGTTCTTC.

The rearrangement links TRBV5-4 to TRBJ2-1; 9 nucleotides line up with TRBD2. CDR3 length: 16 amino acids. Germline-derived CDR1 and CDR2 are SGHNT and YYREEE (reference sequence). The J segment lost 9 bases and the V segment lost 1 base, leaving 11 bases of the junction unmatched. CDR3 sequence reads: CASSLFRGGALGEQFF. For the CDR3, the DNA is TGTGCCAGCAGCTTGTTTCGCGGGGGGGCTCTTGGTGAGCAGTTCTTC.

This clone came up once. The chain links TRBV30 to TRBJ2-5, with 10 bases fitting TRBD1. This CDR3 is built from 16 residues. The germline V gene has CDR1 GTSNPN and CDR2 SVGIG (reference sequence). The V and J ends lost 1 base and 2 bases, in that order; junction bases with no gene match: 7. CDR3: CAWSATTDRGQETQYF. The CDR3 region has the DNA TGTGCCTGGAGTGCAACAACGGACAGGGGGCAAGAGACCCAGTACTTC.

The gene calls are TRBV6-6 and TRBJ2-5, with a possible D match to TRBD2 (5 bases). V was pared by 4 bases and J by 5 bases, with 17 bases between. The length of the CDR3 is 15 residues. Germline CDR1 MNHNY, CDR2 SVGAGI (reference sequence). CDR3 loop: CASSSDSTAWETQYF. For the CDR3, the DNA is TGTGCCAGCAGTTCGGACTCGACGGCCTGGGAGACCCAGTACTTC.

The chain has TRBV5-1 and TRBJ2-2, with 10 bases fitting TRBD2. Trimming removed 3 bases from V and 7 bases from J; junction bases left unmatched: 6. This CDR3 is built from 15 residues. Germline V gene lookup returns CDR1 SGHRS and CDR2 YFSETQ. CDR3 amino acids: CASSWSGGADGELFF. CDR3 nucleotide sequence: TGCGCCAGCAGCTGGAGCGGGGGGGCCGACGGGGAGCTGTTTTTT.

V and J are TRBV2 and TRBJ2-7, with 10 bases lining up with TRBD1. The CDR3 covers 13 residues. Germline values: CDR1 SNHLY, CDR2 FYNNEI. The junction had 6 bases not matched to a gene; V was cut back by 8 bases and J by 5 bases. CDR3 region: CASSGQGMDEQYF. Here the CDR3 DNA reads TGTGCCAGCTCGGGACAGGGGATGGACGAGCAGTACTTC.

V gene TRBV4-1 combines with J gene TRBJ1-2; D gene uncertain. The CDR3 is made up of 14 amino acids. Trimming removed 5 bases at V and 2 bases at J, with 12 bases between. The germline gives CDR1 MGHRA, CDR2 YSYEKL. The CDR3 here is CASSYPGVNYGYTF. The DNA of the CDR3 is TGCGCCAGCAGCTATCCCGGAGTCAACTATGGCTACACCTTC.

The V call is TRBV11-3, the J call TRBJ2-5; D is ambiguous. This CDR3 has 11 residues. Germline V gene data show CDR1 as SGHNT and CDR2 as YENEEA. The V and J ends lost 4 bases and 5 bases respectively, with 5 bases between them. DNA of the CDR3: TGTGCCAGCAGCTCGAGGGAGACCCAGTACTTC. This translates into CASSSRETQYF.

This clone was picked up one time. V is TRBV28 and J is TRBJ2-5; the D is unclear. Germline V gene lookup returns CDR1 MDHEN and CDR2 SYDVKM. CDR3 size: 14 residues. Between the trimmed V and J ends, which lost 6 bases and 5 bases, there was a span of 16 bases. The CDR3 nucleotides read TGTGCCAGCAGCACAGACGTAAGTGGGGAGACCCAGTACTTC. This codes for CASSTDVSGETQYF.

The chain uses TRBV4-3 and TRBJ1-2, with 8 bases fitting TRBD1. The CDR3 length is 18 residues. J lost 2 bases, V lost 5 bases, and 16 bases had no gene match. Germline values: CDR1 LGHNA, CDR2 YSLEER. The CDR3 DNA is TGCGCCAGCAGCGCGGGGGCGGCCAGGGGGCAGAGGAACTATGGCTACACCTTC. It is translated as CASSAGAARGQRNYGYTF.

The V call is TRBV4-3, the J call TRBJ1-2; 10 bases align to TRBD1. The CDR3 consists of 17 residues. Losses at the gene ends were 2 bases for V and 3 bases for J; bases not matched to a gene: 9. Germline loops: CDR1 LGHNA, CDR2 YSLEER. The CDR3, as DNA: TGCGCCAGCAGCCAAACTCACCGGGACAGGGGTGACTATGGCTACACCTTC. It yields the protein CASSQTHRDRGDYGYTF.

Only one count was recorded for this clone. This chain links TRBV6-6 with TRBJ1-2; 10 bases map to TRBD1. There are 14 residues in the CDR3. The trim removed 2 bases at V and 8 bases at J, leaving 5 bases unmatched. The germline V gene has CDR1 MNHNY and CDR2 SVGAGI (reference sequence). The chain's CDR3 is CASSYPDRGGGYTF. The CDR3 DNA reads as TGTGCCAGCAGTTACCCGGACAGGGGGGGCGGCTACACCTTC.

The CDR3 bases are TGTGCCAGCAGCCCTACACACAGCGGGGGGTACAATGAGCAGTTCTTC. It is translated as CASSPTHSGGYNEQFF. V usage is TRBV7-9 and J usage is TRBJ2-1; 9 bases match TRBD2. The CDR3 is 16 amino acids. Trimming took 5 bases from V and 4 from J; bases not matched to a gene: 9. CDR1 is SEHNR, CDR2 FQNEAQ, per germline (reference sequence).

V usage is TRBV2 and J usage is TRBJ1-1; TRBD1 might be the D (6 bases). Germline V lookup: CDR1 SNHLY, CDR2 FYNNEI. The V gene lost 9 bases and the J gene lost 4 bases, with 12 bases spanning the gap. The CDR3 contains 12 residues. The CDR3 DNA reads as TGTGCCAGTGATAGGGGGGGCACTGAAGCTTTCTTT. Protein: CASDRGGTEAFF. The whole variable domain, remainder taken from reference TRBV2 and TRBJ1-1, is EPEVTQTPSHQVTQMGQEVILRCVPISNHLYFYWYRQILGQKVEFLVSFYNNEISEKSEIFDDQFSVERPDGSNFTLKIRSTKLEDSAMYFCASDRGGTEAFFGQGTRLTVV.